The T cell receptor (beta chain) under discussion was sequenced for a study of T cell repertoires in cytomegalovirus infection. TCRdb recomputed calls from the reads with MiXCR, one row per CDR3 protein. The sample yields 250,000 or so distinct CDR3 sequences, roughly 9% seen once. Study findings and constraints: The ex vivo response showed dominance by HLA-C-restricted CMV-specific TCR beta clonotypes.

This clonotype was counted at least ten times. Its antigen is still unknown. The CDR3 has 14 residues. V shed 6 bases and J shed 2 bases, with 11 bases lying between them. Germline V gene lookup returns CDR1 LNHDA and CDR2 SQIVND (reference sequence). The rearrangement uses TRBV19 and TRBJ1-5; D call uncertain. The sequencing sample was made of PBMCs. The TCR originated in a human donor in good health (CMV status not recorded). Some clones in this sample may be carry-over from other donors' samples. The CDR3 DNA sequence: TGTGCCAGTAGCTCCGCTGGGGGCAATCAGCCCCAGCATTTT. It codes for CASSSAGGNQPQHF. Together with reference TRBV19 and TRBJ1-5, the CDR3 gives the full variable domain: DGGITQSPKYLFRKEGQNVTLSCEQNLNHDAMYWYRQDPGQGLRLIYYSQIVNDFQKGDIAEGYSVSREKKESFPLTVTSAQKNPTAFYLCASSSAGGNQPQHFGDGTRLSIL.